The entry that follows covers one T cell receptor (beta chain) sequence. Its specific antigen is unknown. No base quality information exists; no much larger clone differs at one position. This sample stems from a study of blood T cell repertoires in COVID-19 (dated by TCRdb to 2020 to 2021). At the level of the whole study: Collaborator samples came from the United States, Italy and Spain and covered acute and convalescent phases of COVID-19. Sample metadata almost always included a de-identified subject ID, COVID-19 status, age in years and sex. The repertoires were released in a freely available public database meant as a resource for research on the immune response to SARS-CoV-2. HLA class I and class II types, where available, came from metadata supplied by the sample provider rather than from assay-based typing. The material from the prospective study consisted of cDNA or gDNA derived from T cells, B-cell-depleted T cells, or PBMCs. Subjects who had been exposed to COVID-19, were actively infected with it, or had recovered from it provided the deeply sampled blood TCRbeta repertoires that made up the dataset. Samples were obtained from the ongoing ImmuneRACE study (first 160 participants) and from over a thousand subjects provided by 6 global collaborators.

Measured from the cysteine to the phenylalanine, the CDR3 is 16 residues long. Only CDR3 DNA remains: 48 bases, in frame from the first base. Deletion took 0 bases off V and 4 bases off J, with a span of 16 bases between the germline ends. CDR1 SGDLS and CDR2 YYNGEE are derived from the germline V gene. Whole blood was collected in K2EDTA tubes by collaborating institutions according to the institutions' own protocols. Collaborator samples were shipped for TCRbeta analysis as frozen whole blood, isolated PBMCs, or DNA extracted from either sample type. Broad study findings and their caveats: The quantity of clinical and demographic metadata differed by source and by participant and was supplied without curation.

TCRbeta CDR3 regions were amplified from genomic DNA by means of the immunoSEQ Assay, a bias-controlled multiplex PCR. The study's processing was this. Within the assay, amplification of reference gene primers was used to estimate how many nucleated cells each sample contained. To quantify the absolute abundance of each unique TCRbeta CDR3 rearrangement, sequence reads were collapsed and filtered. Productive Simpson clonality was computed per sample as the square root of Simpson's diversity index over productive rearrangements. TCRdb took over this immuneACCESS table, retaining in-frame rearrangements with V and J assigned. Such tables are incomplete; in checked studies, under half of the missing clones stem from an unresolved V gene, and the remainder is unexplained. V, J and clone size are taken as reported in that table, and D and trimming were inferred from the DNA itself. Here the sample has under 200,000 clones; around 80% occur a single time. The top ten clones comprise roughly 9% of the sample.

Sequencing used peripheral blood. The V gene is TRBV9 and the J gene is TRBJ2-5; TRBD1 might be the D gene, on 5 matching bases. This TCR was recovered from an elderly woman with active or convalescent COVID-19. The CDR3 protein sequence reads: CASSVEGTGKGETQYF. DNA sequence: TGTGCCAGCAGCGTAGAGGGTACAGGCAAAGGAGAGACCCAGTACTTC.